What follows is one TCR beta chain and its context. The sample originates from a study of blood T cell repertoires in COVID-19. Study-level information: COVID-19 samples from acute and convalescent phases originated in the United States, Italy and Spain. Nucleic acid was either cDNA or gDNA, and it came from T cells, B-cell-depleted T cells, or PBMCs.

Germline loops: CDR1 SGHTA, CDR2 FQGNSA. This CDR3 contains 13 residues. Trimming stripped 0 bases from V and 7 bases from J, with 7 bases between. In the original analysis: Amplification of reference gene primers provided the estimated nucleated cell counts. Here immunoSEQ multiplex PCR was the method, and the copy in TCRdb shows in-frame clones only, minus some. The DNA gave D and trimming, while V, J and clone size come from that table. The repertoire holds about 70,000 clones, with roughly 80% as singletons. The chain has TRBV7-2 and TRBJ1-5; D gene unclear. The receptor comes from a man between 65 and 85 years old who had recovered from COVID-19. The source material was peripheral blood. In DNA, the CDR3 is TGTGCCAGCAGCTTAGCTCTCCTACAGCCCCAGCATTTT. This translates into CASSLALLQPQHF.